The 15 T cell receptor beta chains listed next were all sequenced from one sample in a study of beta chain features in type 1 diabetes. The whole isolated RNA underwent reverse transcription, so sequencing captured expressed TCRB transcripts. Assay used: immunoSEQ multiplex PCR; TCRdb lists only in-frame clones, some missing. Seen here are approximately 340,000 clones, roughly 16% observed once, and the top ten hold under 0.02%. Sample: naive CD4+ T cells from blood. The receptors come from a woman younger than 35 in good health.

The sample holds a few counts of this clone. This sequence joins TRBV6-5 and TRBJ2-1; 10 bases fit TRBD2. Looked up from germline, CDR1 is MNHEY and CDR2 is SVGAGI. CDR3 length: 16 residues. With V trimmed by 3 bases and J by 10 bases, 12 bases remained unmatched. CDR3 in amino acids: CASSYSGLAAGGEQFF. The CDR3 coding sequence is TGTGCCAGCAGTTATTCTGGACTAGCGGCGGGGGGGGAGCAGTTCTTC.

In its sample, this clone was seen a few times. The chain couples TRBV5-1 to TRBJ2-3, with D possibly matching TRBD2 (5 bases). Germline V CDR1 and CDR2: SGHRS, YFSETQ. The germline V and J ends were trimmed by 3 bases and 5 bases, with 13 bases remaining between them. The CDR3 length is 14 residues. DNA of the CDR3: TGCGCCAGCAGCTCCCCTGGGAGCGTAGATACGCAGTATTTT. The encoded protein is CASSSPGSVDTQYF.

Note on this clone: Distinct nucleotide sequences in the sample also encode this CDR3. This sequence joins TRBV9 and TRBJ2-3, with D perhaps TRBD1 (5 bases). The germline CDR1 and CDR2 sequences are SGDLS and YYNGEE. V lost 0 bases to trimming and J lost 3 bases, with 11 bases between them. The CDR3 is 15 amino acids. The DNA for the CDR3 is TGTGCCAGCAGCGTAGTTTCAGGGTCGACAGATACGCAGTATTTT. As protein: CASSVVSGSTDTQYF. Filled out from reference TRBV9 and TRBJ2-3, the complete variable domain reads DSGVTQTPKHLITATGQRVTLRCSPRSGDLSVYWYQQSLDQGLQFLIQYYNGEERAKGNILERFSAQQFPDLHSELNLSSLELGDSALYFCASSVVSGSTDTQYFGPGTRLTVL.

The chain employs TRBV5-8 and TRBJ2-5; 9 positions agree with TRBD2. V lost 4 bases to trimming and J lost 3 bases; unmatched junction nucleotides: 7. The CDR3 has 15 amino acids. Per germline, CDR1 SGHTS and CDR2 YDEGEE. The CDR3 is CASSRRLAVEETQYF. Written as DNA, the CDR3 is TGTGCCAGCAGCCGACGACTAGCGGTCGAAGAGACCCAGTACTTC.

The chain employs TRBV25-1 and TRBJ2-5; D possibly corresponds to TRBD2 (6 bases). CDR1 is MGHDK and CDR2 is SYGVNS in the germline V gene. With 7 bases removed from V and 1 base from J, the gap between germline ends came to 16 bases. The CDR3 loop spans 15 amino acids. The CDR3 nucleotides read TGTGCCAGCACCCGGTTGGGGGGAACCCAAGAGACCCAGTACTTC. Translating gives CASTRLGGTQETQYF.

V and J are TRBV28 and TRBJ1-2, with TRBD1 identical over 7 bases. The V and J ends lost 1 base and 8 bases, in that order; junction bases with no gene match: 7. Germline CDR1 reads MDHEN; CDR2 reads SYDVKM. The CDR3 is 14 residues long. The CDR3 DNA reads TGTGCCAGCAGTTTATCCAAGGGGGCGCAGGGCTACACCTTC. Its protein product is CASSLSKGAQGYTF.

This clone was seen a single time. V usage is TRBV9 and J usage is TRBJ2-3, with unresolved D. V was shortened by 6 bases and J by 6 bases, with 8 bases between the two germline ends. CDR1 SGDLS and CDR2 YYNGEE come from the germline V gene. The CDR3 extends over 11 amino acids. The CDR3 coding sequence is TGTGCCAGCACCAACTCGGATACGCAGTATTTT. Translated, it gives CASTNSDTQYF.

This clone was picked up a small number of times. The chain links TRBV7-2 to TRBJ1-1; D uncertain. Trimming removed 6 bases from V and 7 bases from J, with 12 bases in between. Germline V gene sequence: CDR1 SGHTA, CDR2 FQGNSA. This CDR3 has 12 amino acids. The CDR3 here is CASSRTGVEAFF. The CDR3 nucleotides read TGTGCCAGCAGTCGCACTGGTGTTGAAGCTTTCTTT.

This clone turned up a few times. The V and J genes are TRBV29-1 and TRBJ1-4; TRBD1 is a possible D gene (5 bases). Deletions cut 4 bases from V and 5 bases from J, with 11 bases between. Germline lookup yields CDR1 SQVTM and CDR2 ANQGSEA. The CDR3 runs 13 residues. The CDR3 nucleotides are TGCAGCGTTGGGGGACTTACGAATGAAAAACTGTTTTTT. Translating it yields CSVGGLTNEKLFF.

This clone was counted a few times. V gene TRBV30 combines with J gene TRBJ1-2; D remains ambiguous. The CDR3 has 14 amino acids. Germline lookup yields CDR1 GTSNPN and CDR2 SVGIG (reference sequence). V was cut by 0 bases and J by 4 bases, with 12 bases left in between. Written as DNA, the CDR3 is TGTGCCTGGAGTGTAACGACGGGATCCTATGGCTACACCTTC. It is translated as CAWSVTTGSYGYTF.

The V and J genes are TRBV6-6 and TRBJ2-7; TRBD2 matches 12 bases. The germline V gene encodes CDR1 MNHNY and CDR2 SVGAGI (reference sequence). With 6 bases clipped from V and 4 bases from J, the junction kept 4 bases outside the gene matches. The CDR3 length is 14 residues. CDR3 in DNA: TGTGCCAGCAGATCCGGGACTAGCGGGTACGAGCAGTACTTC. It translates to CASRSGTSGYEQYF.

The gene calls are TRBV28 and TRBJ2-7, with 9 bases identical to TRBD1. The CDR3 is 15 amino acids. Germline assignment: CDR1 MDHEN and CDR2 SYDVKM. V lost 7 bases and J lost 5; bases outside the gene matches: 12. The CDR3 nucleotides read TGTGCCAGCACCCCCCACACAGGGGGCTACAACGAGCAGTACTTC. As protein: CASTPHTGGYNEQYF.

In DNA form, the CDR3 reads TGTGCCAGCAGCAAAACAGGGGGATCTCAATACGAGCAGTACTTC. Its translation is CASSKTGGSQYEQYF. The chain links TRBV7-2 to TRBJ2-7, with TRBD1 identical over 8 bases. The V gene end was trimmed by 5 bases and the J gene end by 4 bases; junction bases not matched to a gene: 10. Germline V gives CDR1 SGHTA, CDR2 FQGNSA. The CDR3 loop spans 15 amino acids.

In its sample, this clone was seen a few times. The chain links TRBV18 to TRBJ2-1; perhaps TRBD2 as D (6 bases). From germline, CDR1 is KGHSH and CDR2 LQKENI. With 5 bases removed from V and 5 bases from J, the gap between germline ends came to 25 bases. The CDR3 length is 18 residues. CDR3 sequence: CASSKPGVSSFSDNEQFF. The CDR3 DNA reads TGTGCCAGCTCAAAACCGGGGGTATCAAGCTTTTCCGACAATGAGCAGTTCTTC. The full variable domain, in which reference TRBV18 and TRBJ2-1 provide the parts outside the CDR3, is NAGVMQNPRHLVRRRGQEARLRCSPMKGHSHVYWYRQLPEEGLKFMVYLQKENIIDESGMPKERFSAEFPKEGPSILRIQQVVRGDSAAYFCASSKPGVSSFSDNEQFFGPGTRLTVL.

The chain's CDR3 is CASSLLGQGTAQYF. In nucleotides, the CDR3 is TGTGCCAGCAGTTTATTGGGGCAGGGGACGGCCCAGTACTTC. This chain links TRBV28 with TRBJ2-5; a possible D gene is TRBD1 (6 bases). Trimming cost V 1 base and J 9 bases, with 15 bases left between them. The CDR3 has 14 residues. Germline assignment: CDR1 MDHEN and CDR2 SYDVKM.